The 30 T cell receptor beta chains listed next were all sequenced from one sample in a study of cytomegalovirus exposure and HLA in healthy donors. A multiplex PCR was run with 60 Vbeta primers and 13 Jbeta primers. The table came from immunoSEQ multiplex PCR; TCRdb's copy has only in-frame clones and leaves some out. The sample has under 300,000 clones; about 90% are singletons. Sequencing used PBMCs. These receptors were collected from a girl aged 2 to 9 in good health and CMV-seronegative.

This chain connects TRBV10-2 to TRBJ2-7, with 10 bases lining up with TRBD2. Germline-derived CDR1 and CDR2 are WSHSY and SAAADI. The CDR3 covers 15 residues. The trim removed 6 bases at V and 3 bases at J, leaving 8 bases unmatched. The CDR3 DNA sequence: TGCGCCAGCAGGGACTCAGCGGGGGGGCTCTACGAGCAGTACTTC. Protein product: CASRDSAGGLYEQYF.

This chain links TRBV6-5 with TRBJ2-2, with TRBD2 as a possible D gene (6 bases). The germline CDR1 and CDR2 sequences are MNHEY and SVGAGI. CDR3 size: 14 residues. V dropped 6 bases and J dropped 1 base, with 9 bases sitting between them. The CDR3 DNA reads as TGTGCCAGCAGGGGACTTCTGAACACCGGGGAGCTGTTTTTT. Translating it yields CASRGLLNTGELFF.

This clone was seen a single time. The CDR3 nucleotides read TGTGCCTGGAGTCGGGACAGGAACACTGAAGCTTTCTTT. Its translation: CAWSRDRNTEAFF. The rearrangement joins TRBV30 to TRBJ1-1, with 7 bases lining up with TRBD1. The J segment lost 1 base and the V segment lost 2 bases, leaving 1 base of the junction unmatched. Germline V gene lookup returns CDR1 GTSNPN and CDR2 SVGIG (reference sequence). CDR3 length: 13 amino acids.

The V call is TRBV11-2, the J call TRBJ2-5, with D maybe TRBD1 (5 bases). Trimming shortened V by 1 base and J by 1 base, and 16 bases separated the two germline ends. Germline lookup yields CDR1 SGHAT and CDR2 FQNNGV. CDR3 size: 17 residues. This chain's CDR3 is CASSLGGSLGSQETQYF. The CDR3 DNA is TGTGCCAGCAGCTTAGGGGGCTCACTTGGGTCCCAAGAGACCCAGTACTTC.

The chain is built from TRBV5-6 and TRBJ1-5, with D possibly being TRBD1 (6 bases). The CDR3 covers 14 residues. Germline CDR1 reads SGHDT; CDR2 reads YYEEEE. V was pared by 2 bases and J by 3 bases, with 9 bases between. The CDR3 sequence: CASSLGQPNQPQHF. In nucleotides, the CDR3 is TGTGCCAGCAGCTTAGGACAGCCCAATCAGCCCCAGCATTTT.

This clone was seen once. V and J are TRBV6-1 and TRBJ2-3; the D gene is possibly TRBD1 (6 bases). Looked up from germline, CDR1 is MNHNS and CDR2 is SASEGT. V dropped 2 bases and J dropped 10 bases, with 22 bases sitting between them. The CDR3 has 16 amino acids. The DNA for the CDR3 is TGTGCCAGCAGTGAATCAGCGGCAGGGGCAATATTTCCGCAGTATTTT. Translation gives CASSESAAGAIFPQYF.

This chain connects TRBV10-1 to TRBJ2-3, with TRBD2 identical over 9 bases. The germline gives CDR1 WNHNN, CDR2 SYGVQD (reference sequence). The CDR3 covers 15 residues. Germline trimming cut 9 bases from V and 1 base from J; bases unmatched to any gene: 8. The CDR3 region has the DNA TGCGCCAGGATTCGACTAGCGGCATGCACAGATACGCAGTATTTT. Protein: CARIRLAACTDTQYF.

The chain uses TRBV10-1 and TRBJ2-1; D is undetermined. The germline V gene has CDR1 WNHNN and CDR2 SYGVQD (reference sequence). The CDR3 length is 13 residues. V shed 6 bases and J shed 8 bases, with 14 bases lying between them. The CDR3 sequence: CASSDDRVHEQFF. The CDR3 coding sequence is TGCGCCAGCAGCGACGATCGGGTCCATGAGCAGTTCTTC.

The chain couples TRBV19 to TRBJ1-2; D not certain. The V and J ends lost 3 bases and 5 bases respectively, with 13 bases between them. Germline V gene lookup returns CDR1 LNHDA and CDR2 SQIVND (reference sequence). CDR3 length: 14 amino acids. This chain's CDR3 is CASSIGEQLYGYTF. DNA of the CDR3: TGTGCCAGTAGTATCGGCGAACAGCTGTATGGCTACACCTTC.

V usage is TRBV10-3 and J usage is TRBJ2-3; 9 nucleotides line up with TRBD2. V trimming: 7 bases; J trimming: 6 bases; junction bases outside the gene matches: 2. This CDR3 is 12 amino acids long. Germline-derived CDR1 and CDR2 are ENHRY and SYGVKD. The DNA for the CDR3 is TGTGCCATCACCAGCGGGAGGGATACGCAGTATTTT. Its protein is CAITSGRDTQYF.

This chain uses TRBV21-1 with TRBJ2-7; TRBD1 was called by the table and not checked on the DNA. TRBV21-1 constitutes a pseudogene. The CDR3 is 12 amino acids. CDR3 region: CASSPESYEQYF. CDR3 nucleotides: TGTGCCAGCAGCCCAGAATCCTACGAGCAGTACTTC.

This chain connects TRBV5-5 to TRBJ2-1; possible D gene TRBD2, 6 bases. This CDR3 region has 15 residues. Trimming left V 0 bases short and J 8 bases short, with 15 bases between. CDR1 and CDR2 from the germline V gene are SGHKS and YYEKEE (reference sequence). CDR3 in amino acids: CASSLVPGSYDEQFF. The CDR3 DNA follows: TGTGCCAGCAGCTTGGTTCCCGGGAGTTATGATGAGCAGTTCTTC.

V gene TRBV14 combines with J gene TRBJ2-5, with D uncertain. CDR1 is SGHDN and CDR2 is FVKESK in the germline V gene. Trimming removed 0 bases from V and 7 bases from J, with 12 bases in between. The CDR3 runs 14 residues. CDR3 amino acids: CASSQDWSSGTQYF. CDR3 DNA: TGTGCCAGCAGCCAAGATTGGTCTTCGGGGACCCAGTACTTC.

V gene TRBV30 combines with J gene TRBJ2-3; 11 bases match TRBD2. The CDR3 has 15 residues. Losses at the gene ends were 5 bases for V and 5 bases for J; bases not matched to a gene: 9. Germline CDR1 GTSNPN, CDR2 SVGIG (reference sequence). Here the CDR3 reads CAWGSSGGPGDTQYF. CDR3 DNA sequence: TGTGCCTGGGGGTCTAGCGGGGGGCCAGGAGATACGCAGTATTTT.

The chain employs TRBV11-3 and TRBJ2-5; 12 nucleotides line up with TRBD2. From germline, CDR1 is SGHNT and CDR2 YENEEA. The V gene end was trimmed by 4 bases and the J gene end by 5 bases; junction bases not matched to a gene: 5. The CDR3 runs 15 residues. The CDR3 DNA reads TGTGCCAGCAGCTCCCGACTAGCGGGAGAGGAGACCCAGTACTTC. It specifies CASSSRLAGEETQYF.

The genes are TRBV19 and TRBJ1-5, with 8 bases aligning to TRBD1. The CDR3 contains 16 residues. Trimming took 7 bases from V and 0 from J; bases not matched to a gene: 8. CDR1 is LNHDA, CDR2 SQIVND, per germline (reference sequence). CDR3 loop: CASINRGAPSNQPQHF. CDR3 DNA: TGTGCCAGTATAAACAGGGGGGCCCCTAGCAATCAGCCCCAGCATTTT.

The chain is built from TRBV5-6 and TRBJ1-5; D might be TRBD1 (5 bases). The germline V gene encodes CDR1 SGHDT and CDR2 YYEEEE. The ends were cut back, 0 bases at V and 0 bases at J, with 16 bases in the middle. The CDR3 is 18 residues long. The CDR3 loop is CASSLAGGTGVSNQPQHF. The CDR3 DNA reads TGTGCCAGCAGCTTGGCCGGGGGGACGGGGGTTAGCAATCAGCCCCAGCATTTT. Full variable domain (rest looked up from reference TRBV5-6 and TRBJ1-5): DAGVTQSPTHLIKTRGQQVTLRCSPKSGHDTVSWYQQALGQGPQFIFQYYEEEERQRGNFPDRFSGHQFPNYSSELNVNALLLGDSALYLCASSLAGGTGVSNQPQHFGDGTRLSIL.

V is TRBV5-1 and J is TRBJ2-3; D remains ambiguous. This CDR3 comprises 13 residues. Per germline, CDR1 SGHRS and CDR2 YFSETQ. Trimming took off 1 base at V and 5 bases at J, with 8 bases between the two ends. CDR3 DNA: TGCGCCAGCAGCTTGTTGTTCCTAGATACGCAGTATTTT. It is translated as CASSLLFLDTQYF.

V gene TRBV5-4 combines with J gene TRBJ1-1, with 7 bases that match TRBD1. The germline V gene encodes CDR1 SGHNT and CDR2 YYREEE (reference sequence). CDR3 size: 16 residues. The V gene end was trimmed by 4 bases and the J gene end by 4 bases; junction bases not matched to a gene: 13. CDR3: CASSPDRAPWATEAFF. CDR3 DNA: TGTGCCAGCAGCCCAGACAGGGCTCCCTGGGCCACTGAAGCTTTCTTT.

The chain has TRBV7-9 and TRBJ2-1; D uncertain. The germline CDR1 and CDR2 sequences are SEHNR and FQNEAQ (reference sequence). The CDR3 totals 12 residues. V dropped 3 bases and J dropped 5 bases, with 5 bases sitting between them. For the CDR3, the DNA is TGTGCCAGCAGCTTTCTAGACAATGAGCAGTTCTTC. Translated: CASSFLDNEQFF. Supplemented by reference TRBV7-9 and TRBJ2-1, the full variable domain reads DTGVSQNPRHKITKRGQNVTFRCDPISEHNRLYWYRQTLGQGPEFLTYFQNEAQLEKSRLLSDRFSAERPKGSFSTLEIQRTEQGDSAMYLCASSFLDNEQFFGPGTRLTVL.

V gene TRBV11-2 combines with J gene TRBJ1-1; no firm D call. Germline V gene data show CDR1 as SGHAT and CDR2 as FQNNGV. The CDR3 has 18 amino acids. V was pared by 1 base and J by 0 bases, with 18 bases between. CDR3 sequence reads: CASSLVRRGSLMNTEAFF. CDR3 in DNA: TGTGCCAGCAGCTTAGTCAGGAGAGGGAGCCTCATGAACACTGAAGCTTTCTTT. The variable domain in full, completed from reference TRBV11-2 and TRBJ1-1, reads EAGVAQSPRYKIIEKRQSVAFWCNPISGHATLYWYQQILGQGPKLLIQFQNNGVVDDSQLPKDRFSAERLKGVDSTLKIQPAKLEDSAVYLCASSLVRRGSLMNTEAFFGQGTRLTVV.

The chain combines TRBV18 with TRBJ1-1, with unresolved D. The CDR3 length is 15 residues. Germline values: CDR1 KGHSH, CDR2 LQKENI. The V gene lost 6 bases and the J gene lost 1 base, with 15 bases spanning the gap. In DNA form, the CDR3 reads TGTGCCAGCTCCCTCGGAGGCGGGTGGAACACTGAAGCTTTCTTT. This gives the protein CASSLGGGWNTEAFF.

This clone came up a few times. CDR3 protein: CASSIDLASGRPGANVLTF. The CDR3 nucleotides are TGTGCCAGTAGTATAGATTTGGCTAGCGGGAGACCCGGGGCCAACGTCCTGACTTTC. The J gene is TRBJ2-6, the V gene TRBV19; 10 positions agree with TRBD2. V lost 0 bases, J lost 4 bases, and 9 bases stayed unmatched. This CDR3 has 19 residues. Germline CDR1 is LNHDA and CDR2 is SQIVND (reference sequence).

This clone was counted a single time. This chain joins TRBV7-9 and TRBJ2-7; 10 positions agree with TRBD1. The CDR3 is 15 residues long. Per germline, CDR1 SEHNR and CDR2 FQNEAQ (reference sequence). Trimming took 5 bases from V and 5 from J; bases not matched to a gene: 9. The CDR3 DNA sequence: TGTGCCAGCAGCGGCCCGGGACAGGGGCGCGACGAGCAGTACTTC. As protein: CASSGPGQGRDEQYF.

This chain links TRBV27 with TRBJ2-1; weak D call: TRBD2 (6 bases). This CDR3 is built from 16 residues. The ends were cut back, 3 bases at V and 4 bases at J, with 16 bases in the middle. Germline values: CDR1 MNHEY, CDR2 SMNVEV (reference sequence). DNA for the CDR3: TGTGCCAGCAGTTTGCGTTTTAGCGGAATATACAATGAGCAGTTCTTC. This translates into CASSLRFSGIYNEQFF.

This chain uses TRBV14 with TRBJ2-7; a weak D match, TRBD1 (6 bases). The V end lost 1 base, the J end lost 3 bases, and 10 bases lay between the germline ends. The CDR3 has 14 amino acids. CDR1 is SGHDN, CDR2 FVKESK, per germline. CDR3 nucleotides: TGTGCCAGCAGCCAAGGGACAGCATTCTACGAGCAGTACTTC. Translated, it gives CASSQGTAFYEQYF.

This chain connects TRBV7-9 to TRBJ2-2; D gene ambiguous. The germline CDR1 and CDR2 sequences are SEHNR and FQNEAQ (reference sequence). CDR3 length equals 13 residues. V dropped 5 bases and J dropped 8 bases, with 12 bases sitting between them. CDR3: CASSPAQLGELFF. The DNA of the CDR3 is TGTGCCAGCAGCCCCGCTCAGTTGGGGGAGCTGTTTTTT.

The chain has TRBV7-6 and TRBJ2-7, with D possibly TRBD2 on 7 matching bases. The CDR3 is 15 amino acids. Trimming pared 1 base from V and 4 bases from J, leaving 14 bases between. The germline gives CDR1 SGHVS, CDR2 FNYEAQ. The CDR3 region has the DNA TGTGCCAGCAGCTTAGAAGTGGGAGGGGGATACGAGCAGTACTTC. This sequence encodes CASSLEVGGGYEQYF.

This chain connects TRBV19 to TRBJ1-1, with 8 bases identical to TRBD1. Germline CDR1 and CDR2: LNHDA and SQIVND (reference sequence). Trimming took 6 bases from V and 7 from J; bases not matched to a gene: 4. This CDR3 is 12 amino acids long. CDR3 sequence reads: CASRDRVGEAFF. The CDR3, as DNA: TGTGCCAGTAGGGACAGGGTTGGTGAAGCTTTCTTT.

This rearrangement joins TRBV7-9 to TRBJ1-1; D gene unclear. V lost 5 bases, J lost 1 base, and 5 bases lay in between. CDR1 is SEHNR and CDR2 is FQNEAQ in the germline V gene (reference sequence). CDR3 size: 12 residues. The CDR3 is CASSIRNTEAFF. CDR3 DNA sequence: TGTGCCAGCAGCATTAGGAACACTGAAGCTTTCTTT.